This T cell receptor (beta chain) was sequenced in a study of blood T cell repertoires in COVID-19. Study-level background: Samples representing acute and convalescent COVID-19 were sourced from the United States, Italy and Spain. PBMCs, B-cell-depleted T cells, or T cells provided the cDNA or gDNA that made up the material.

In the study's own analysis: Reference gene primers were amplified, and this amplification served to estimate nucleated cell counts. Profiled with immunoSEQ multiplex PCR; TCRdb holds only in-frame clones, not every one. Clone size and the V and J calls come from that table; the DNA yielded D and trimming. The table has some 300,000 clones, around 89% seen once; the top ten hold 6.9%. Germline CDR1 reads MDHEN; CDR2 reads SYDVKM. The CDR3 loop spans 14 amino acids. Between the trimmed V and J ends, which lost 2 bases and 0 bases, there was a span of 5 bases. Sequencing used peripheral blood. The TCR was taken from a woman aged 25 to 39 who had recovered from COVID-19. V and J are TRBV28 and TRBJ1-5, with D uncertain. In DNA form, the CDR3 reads TGTGCCAGCAGTTTAAGTAGTAGCAATCAGCCCCAGCATTTT. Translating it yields CASSLSSSNQPQHF.